This T cell receptor beta chain was sequenced during a study of graft-versus-host responses after intestinal transplantation. The authors seeded roughly 200,000 CFSE-labeled responder cells together with roughly 200,000 irradiated stimulator cells tagged with violet dye. TCRdb keeps only in-frame clones here, not all; method: immunoSEQ multiplex PCR. The table includes 20,000 or so clones, less than 40% detected once. This CDR3 is 14 amino acids long. Germline V gene data show CDR1 as SQVTM and CDR2 as ANQGSEA. V lost 1 base to trimming and J lost 2 bases; unmatched junction nucleotides: 5. The sample was alloreactive CD8+ T cells from a mixed lymphocyte reaction culture, taken before intestinal transplant. Described subset: CFSE-low proliferating T cells sorted from roughly six-day pre-transplant mixed lymphocyte reaction (GvH or HvG direction). The sequence derives from a human patient who received an intestinal transplant. The chain carries TRBV29-1 and TRBJ2-7; 7 bases agree with TRBD2. The CDR3 here is CSVEGREETYEQYF. CDR3 nucleotide sequence: TGCAGCGTTGAAGGACGGGAGGAGACCTACGAGCAGTACTTC.